The 20 T cell receptor beta chains listed next were all sequenced from one sample in a study of T cell responses to AZD1222 COVID-19 vaccine. The method was immunoSEQ multiplex PCR; TCRdb's version includes in-frame clones alone and lacks a portion of them. Of about 150,000 clones listed, about nine tenths are singletons. The material sequenced was peripheral blood, taken 28 days after the second AZD1222 dose. All receptors come from an adult who received the AZD1222 COVID-19 vaccine.

The chain carries TRBV12-3 or TRBV12-4 and TRBJ2-5; D remains ambiguous. This CDR3 spans 11 amino acids. V lost 1 base to trimming and J lost 5 bases, with 2 bases between them. In nucleotides, the CDR3 is TGTGCCAGCAGTTTAGAGGAGACCCAGTACTTC. It is translated as CASSLEETQYF.

The genes are TRBV7-3 and TRBJ1-6, with D possibly TRBD1 on 5 matching bases. From germline, CDR1 is SGHTA and CDR2 FQGTGA. V was trimmed by 1 base and J by 9 bases, leaving 13 bases between them. The CDR3 runs to 15 residues. The CDR3: CASSLNGGASSPLHF. CDR3 DNA sequence: TGTGCCAGCAGCTTAAATGGCGGGGCGAGTTCACCCCTCCACTTT.

The J gene is TRBJ2-7, the V gene TRBV27, with D unresolved. Trimming left V 3 bases short and J 3 bases short, with 12 bases between. This CDR3 has 14 residues. Germline V lookup: CDR1 MNHEY, CDR2 SMNVEV (reference sequence). CDR3: CASSFRGDVYEQYF. CDR3 DNA: TGTGCCAGCAGTTTTCGCGGAGATGTCTACGAGCAGTACTTC.

The rearrangement joins TRBV2 to TRBJ2-5; 13 bases map to TRBD2. The CDR3 covers 20 residues. The trim removed 7 bases at V and 5 bases at J, leaving 22 bases unmatched. Per the germline V gene, CDR1 is SNHLY and CDR2 is FYNNEI. The CDR3: CASKEFERGLAGARRETQYF. In DNA, the CDR3 is TGTGCCAGCAAAGAATTCGAACGAGGACTAGCGGGGGCCAGGAGGGAGACCCAGTACTTC.

The chain couples TRBV28 to TRBJ2-1; 7 bases are shared with TRBD2. Trimming removed 3 bases from V and 1 base from J; junction bases left unmatched: 6. This CDR3 comprises 16 residues. CDR1 is MDHEN, CDR2 SYDVKM, per germline. The DNA for the CDR3 is TGTGCCAGCAGTTTTCCGCGGGAGCAATCCTACAATGAGCAGTTCTTC. It translates to CASSFPREQSYNEQFF.

The chain recombines TRBV27 with TRBJ1-6; the match to TRBD1 covers 9 bases. Looked up from germline, CDR1 is MNHEY and CDR2 is SMNVEV (reference sequence). The CDR3 is made up of 15 amino acids. Trimming at V came to 3 bases and at J to 9 bases, leaving 6 bases not matched to a gene. The chain's CDR3 is CASSFTGTGTSPLHF. Written as DNA, the CDR3 is TGTGCCAGCAGTTTTACCGGGACAGGGACTTCACCCCTCCACTTT.

The V gene is TRBV7-3, the J gene TRBJ1-1; D might be TRBD1 (5 bases). Germline loops: CDR1 SGHTA, CDR2 FQGTGA. The CDR3 has 13 amino acids. Trimming stripped 2 bases from V and 5 bases from J, with 9 bases between. The CDR3 DNA follows: TGTGCCAGCAGCTTACCGGGGGGGACTGAAGCTTTCTTT. The encoded protein is CASSLPGGTEAFF.

The rearrangement uses TRBV9 and TRBJ1-6, with a weak D call TRBD1 (6 bases). V was pared by 0 bases and J by 1 base, with 11 bases between. CDR3 size: 17 residues. Germline loops: CDR1 SGDLS, CDR2 YYNGEE. The CDR3 loop is CASSVGQGRSYNSPLHF. The CDR3 DNA sequence: TGTGCCAGCAGCGTAGGGCAGGGGCGGTCCTATAATTCACCCCTCCACTTT.

CDR3 sequence: CASSLVRDPGELFF. The CDR3 bases are TGTGCCAGCAGCTTAGTGCGGGACCCCGGGGAGCTGTTTTTT. The chain recombines TRBV11-2 with TRBJ2-2; D perhaps matches TRBD2 (6 bases). Germline V lookup: CDR1 SGHAT, CDR2 FQNNGV. The CDR3 runs to 14 residues. Trimming stripped 1 base from V and 6 bases from J, with 9 bases between.

This chain connects TRBV9 to TRBJ2-7, with 10 bases lining up with TRBD1. The CDR3 contains 14 residues. V lost 2 bases, J lost 5 bases, and 4 bases stayed unmatched. Germline V gene lookup returns CDR1 SGDLS and CDR2 YYNGEE. This chain's CDR3 is CASSVLDRGDEQYF. DNA of the CDR3: TGTGCCAGCAGCGTCTTGGACAGGGGGGACGAGCAGTACTTC.

The chain recombines TRBV7-3 with TRBJ2-1; D is uncertain. The CDR3 contains 13 residues. CDR1 SGHTA and CDR2 FQGTGA come from the germline V gene. V was clipped by 5 bases and J by 0 bases, with 5 bases between them. The CDR3 coding sequence is TGTGCCAGCAGCCACTACTCCTACAATGAGCAGTTCTTC. The encoded protein is CASSHYSYNEQFF.

V and J are TRBV4-2 and TRBJ1-3; D perhaps matches TRBD1 (5 bases). Germline V lookup: CDR1 LGHNA, CDR2 YNFKEQ. Deletions cut 0 bases from V and 1 base from J, with 13 bases between. The CDR3 spans 17 residues. The CDR3: CASSQDWGEGSGNTIYF. The CDR3 DNA reads TGTGCCAGCAGCCAAGATTGGGGCGAAGGATCTGGAAACACCATATATTTT.

The chain combines TRBV14 with TRBJ2-7, with TRBD1 matching over 8 bases. V shed 0 bases, J shed 2 bases, and the junction held 6 bases outside the gene matches. Germline V gene lookup returns CDR1 SGHDN and CDR2 FVKESK. CDR3 length: 16 residues. The CDR3 DNA sequence: TGTGCCAGCAGCCAAGAATTAGGGACAGGTCCCTACGAGCAGTACTTC. It specifies CASSQELGTGPYEQYF.

The rearrangement joins TRBV6-5 to TRBJ1-2, with a tentative D call TRBD1 (6 bases). Trimming cost V 2 bases and J 8 bases, with 15 bases left between them. Germline CDR1 MNHEY, CDR2 SVGAGI. This CDR3 comprises 14 residues. CDR3 residues: CASSYRNNRDGYTF. The CDR3 region has the DNA TGTGCCAGCAGTTACAGGAATAACAGGGACGGCTACACCTTC.

The chain recombines TRBV6-2 or TRBV6-3 with TRBJ1-4, with unresolved D. The germline gives CDR1 MNHEY, CDR2 SVGEGT. V was trimmed by 2 bases and J by 16 bases, leaving 14 bases between them. The CDR3 length is 12 residues. CDR3 amino acids: CASSYQPIPEFF. Here the CDR3 DNA reads TGTGCCAGCAGTTACCAGCCGATCCCGGAGTTTTTT.

The chain has TRBV11-2 and TRBJ2-5; 12 bases are a match to TRBD2. CDR1 is SGHAT and CDR2 is FQNNGV in the germline V gene. Germline trimming cut 5 bases from V and 1 base from J; bases unmatched to any gene: 5. The CDR3 covers 16 residues. The CDR3 loop reads CASSPGLAGAQETQYF. The CDR3 nucleotides read TGTGCCAGCAGCCCGGGACTAGCGGGCGCCCAAGAGACCCAGTACTTC. The entire variable domain, with the rest obtained from reference TRBV11-2 and TRBJ2-5, is as follows: EAGVAQSPRYKIIEKRQSVAFWCNPISGHATLYWYQQILGQGPKLLIQFQNNGVVDDSQLPKDRFSAERLKGVDSTLKIQPAKLEDSAVYLCASSPGLAGAQETQYFGPGTRLLVL.

The chain employs TRBV7-2 and TRBJ2-3; possibly TRBD2 for D (6 bases). The CDR3 extends over 14 amino acids. The germline gives CDR1 SGHTA, CDR2 FQGNSA. V lost 5 bases, J lost 3 bases, and 12 bases lay in between. CDR3 sequence reads: CASSRGSETDTQYF. The CDR3 nucleotides are TGTGCCAGCAGCCGGGGGAGTGAGACAGATACGCAGTATTTT.

This chain connects TRBV7-3 to TRBJ2-3, with 14 bases matching TRBD2. CDR3 length equals 19 residues. The germline V gene has CDR1 SGHTA and CDR2 FQGTGA. V trimming: 2 bases; J trimming: 2 bases; junction bases outside the gene matches: 9. The CDR3 nucleotides are TGTGCCAGCAGCTTAGGGGGACTAGCGGGGGCTCCGCCCACAGATACGCAGTATTTT. Its protein product is CASSLGGLAGAPPTDTQYF.

This chain joins TRBV7-2 and TRBJ1-5; 10 nucleotides line up with TRBD1. The germline gives CDR1 SGHTA, CDR2 FQGNSA. This CDR3 contains 19 residues. With 5 bases clipped from V and 2 bases from J, the junction kept 15 bases outside the gene matches. DNA for the CDR3: TGTGCCAGCAGCGAAAGTACCCTGGGACAGGGGAAAGGCAATCAGCCCCAGCATTTT. It specifies CASSESTLGQGKGNQPQHF.

The chain joins TRBV6-5 to TRBJ1-1; D perhaps matches TRBD1 (6 bases). CDR1 MNHEY and CDR2 SVGAGI come from the germline V gene. CDR3 size: 14 residues. The V end was cut by 6 bases, the J end by 1 base, with 12 bases between. The CDR3 loop is CASRPGHENTEAFF. CDR3 sequence (DNA): TGTGCCAGCAGACCGGGACATGAGAACACTGAAGCTTTCTTT.